These T cell receptor beta chains were read from a single sample in a study of early stage breast cancer tumors. Sequencing used immunoSEQ multiplex PCR; TCRdb keeps in-frame clones, though not all of them. This repertoire shows around 31,000 clones, roughly 80% found once; its top ten account for 4% to 5%. Sequenced material: blood. The receptors stem from a person in their forties with breast cancer. Both conserved end residues are part of each CDR3. The D gene is left open where the match is weak.

CDR3 protein	CDR3 length	V gene	D gene	J gene
CASSGSGGGEVTQYF	15	TRBV2	NA	TRBJ2-5
CASSYDRGTDTQYF	14	TRBV7-6	TRBD1	TRBJ2-3
CASSPGRGEKLFF	13	TRBV18	NA	TRBJ1-4
CASRLRGAEELFF	13	TRBV2	NA	TRBJ2-2
CASSLGPNTEAFF	13	TRBV28	NA	TRBJ1-1
CASSQDGGSSYEQYF	15	TRBV4-3	NA	TRBJ2-7
CASSKRDGEDTEAFF	15	TRBV7-9	NA	TRBJ1-1
CASSRGGFRGEQYF	14	TRBV14	TRBD1	TRBJ2-7
CAISSPQEPYEQYF	14	TRBV10-3	NA	TRBJ2-7
CASSLKAEYNEQFF	14	TRBV7-2	NA	TRBJ2-1
CASSQGLAGYGELFF	15	TRBV11-1	TRBD2	TRBJ2-2
CASGTQGEGSYEQYF	15	TRBV28	NA	TRBJ2-7
CASSSSGYEQYF	12	TRBV27	NA	TRBJ2-7
CASSLEGGPSPLHF	14	TRBV5-1	NA	TRBJ1-6
CAISPGTGGNYGYTF	15	TRBV10-3	TRBD1	TRBJ1-2
CASKAPSSYNEQFF	14	TRBV28	NA	TRBJ2-1
CASSGLPLAEDYEQYF	16	TRBV2	NA	TRBJ2-7
CAISLQGWDTEAFF	14	TRBV10-3	TRBD1	TRBJ1-1
CASSQGPGGMATDTQYF	17	TRBV4-3	NA	TRBJ2-3
CASSGAGKGADTQYF	15	TRBV6-6	NA	TRBJ2-3
CASMRGGEGSNEQFF	15	TRBV28	TRBD2	TRBJ2-1
CASSSQGLNTEAFF	14	TRBV7-2	NA	TRBJ1-1
CSVVLTSATYNEQFF	15	TRBV29-1	TRBD2	TRBJ2-1
CAISESLGNTEAFF	14	TRBV10-3	NA	TRBJ1-1
CASSPDWDGPYEQYF	15	TRBV11-3	NA	TRBJ2-7
CAWKRDRARSGANVLTF	17	TRBV30	TRBD1	TRBJ2-6
CASRTTQGYEQFF	13	TRBV19	NA	TRBJ2-1
CASSPQGGHSPLHF	14	TRBV27	TRBD1	TRBJ1-6
CAWSNLRGATNEKLFF	16	TRBV30	NA	TRBJ1-4
CASSRNSGRATDTQYF	16	TRBV19	TRBD2	TRBJ2-3
CASSSRGPYSNQPQHF	16	TRBV5-5	NA	TRBJ1-5
CASSLRDRAYNEQFF	15	TRBV11-1	NA	TRBJ2-1
CAWSSPSYYTF	11	TRBV30	NA	TRBJ1-2
CASSPTGRGNQPQHF	15	TRBV28	NA	TRBJ1-5
CASSFLRGRDTEAFF	15	TRBV5-1	TRBD1	TRBJ1-1
CASSRAGGSGGNTIYF	16	TRBV9	NA	TRBJ1-3
CATTGYNEKLFF	12	TRBV30	TRBD1	TRBJ1-4
CSGRQLNTEAFF	12	TRBV29-1	NA	TRBJ1-1
CASSSQVTQYF	11	TRBV11-3	NA	TRBJ2-4
CASKRARQDTDTQYF	15	TRBV19	NA	TRBJ2-3
CASKTGGDYGYTF	13	TRBV13	TRBD1	TRBJ1-2
CASSPTGINYGYTF	14	TRBV6-5	TRBD1	TRBJ1-2
CASSFRGSGQPQHF	14	TRBV5-4	NA	TRBJ1-5
CASIGAGGPYEQYF	14	TRBV6-5	TRBD2	TRBJ2-7
CASSTTAIPNYGYTF	15	TRBV18	NA	TRBJ1-2
CASSTKQGGGNTIYF	15	TRBV7-2	NA	TRBJ1-3
CASSDSGGEADTQYF	15	TRBV6-4	NA	TRBJ2-3
CASSSGRRTSGTLKETQYF	19	TRBV7-9	TRBD2	TRBJ2-5
CASTLGEGSSYEQYF	15	TRBV2	NA	TRBJ2-7
CASSISVNTEAFF	13	TRBV19	NA	TRBJ1-1
CASSLSAETQYF	12	TRBV5-1	NA	TRBJ2-5